A single T cell receptor (beta chain) is shown here with its context. The sample holds many counts of this clonotype. Which antigen it targets is not known. Nothing much larger sits one base from this clone, and base qualities are not available. The data stem from a study of regulatory T cells in long-lasting Graves disease (dated by TCRdb to 2020 to 2023). For context, the study as a whole: In the newly diagnosed Graves' disease group, patients had been taking antithyroid drugs for less than 3 months. This study used TCR sequencing and RNA sequencing of peripheral blood to compare persistent Graves' disease patients against newly diagnosed Graves' disease patients. The study was registered as a clinical trial and conducted in China. A total of approximately 35 samples underwent TCR sequencing: about 13 from persistent and roughly 20 from newly diagnosed Graves' disease patients.

Library construction relied on multiplex PCR. TCRdb lists the instrument as Illumina HiSeq 4000. TCR beta libraries were built with iRepertoire HTBI primers and Arm-PCR amplification of CDR3 regions. PCR products were gel purified before sequencing. On the study's bioinformatics: A total of some 65 TRBV and some 15 TRBJ segments were identified across samples and were used for gene usage analysis of CDR3 amino acid clonotypes. COPE and FqMerger were used to merge the filtered high-quality paired reads into contigs. BLAST was used to align contigs to the IMGT TRBV, TRBD and TRBJ reference genes, and CDR3 was defined following IMGT. Clonotypes above 0.1% frequency were classified as highly expanded clones. Repertoire diversity was measured by Shannon entropy, and V-J evenness by the Gini coefficient. A clonotype was considered public if more than one individual shared it. The public reads were run again by TCRdb, first through fastp at Q25 and then through MiXCR, and only productive beta chains were kept. Each CDR3 protein gets just one entry, which takes the most common genes and DNA from the rows behind it. It is TCRdb's table, rather than the study itself, that gives the V and J calls and clone size. In this sample the table shows around 250,000 distinct CDR3 sequences, under 20% of which occur a single time. The ten biggest clones cover 12% to 15% of the sample.

The time point label, read with the paper, signifies: newly diagnosed GD, antithyroid drugs for less than 3 months. For both TCR sequencing and RNA sequencing, RNA was extracted from PBMCs using TRIzol. Graves' disease was diagnosed according to American Thyroid Association guidelines. The patients came from an endocrinology department in Xi'an, China. Each patient gave approximately 9.7 milliliters of peripheral blood, collected in an EDTA anticoagulant tube. Ficoll Paque Plus density gradient separation was used to isolate PBMCs, and no further T cell sorting was done. An Agilent 2100 Bioanalyzer and agarose gel were used to check RNA quality, while a NanoDrop 2000 measured RNA concentration. The CDR3 starts with the cysteine, ends with the phenylalanine, and has 14 residues. Only the CDR3 portion is preserved as DNA: 42 bases, with reading frame beginning at the first base. The junction shows trimming of 0 bases on V and 2 bases on J, plus 11 bases between the germline ends. Sequences DFQATT (CDR1) and SNEGSKA (CDR2) are obtained from the germline V gene (reference sequence).

Overall results and qualifications from the work: More public clonotypes were shared among persistent patients (under 3,000) than among newly diagnosed patients (966). The authors acknowledged the small sample size as a limitation that may reduce accuracy. Persistent Graves' disease patients showed lower TCR Shannon entropy and fewer highly expanded clones than newly diagnosed patients, suggesting clonal expansion. Only the TCR beta chain was sequenced and analyzed. Peripheral blood alone was examined, since thyroid tissue, which constituted the primary lesion, could not be accessed. Preferential use of TRBV28, TRBJ1-2 and TRBJ2-5 was observed in persistent disease, whereas TRBV20-1 and TRBJ2-1 were favored in newly diagnosed disease.

Separately, the same data were catalogued under a study of T cells in Graves' hyperthyroidism and ophthalmopathy. The second paper further reports: A patient counted as having stable Graves' hyperthyroidism if no progression to ophthalmopathy occurred over 18 months of follow-up. Hyperthyroidism patients were aged 18 to 65 years and newly diagnosed, with disease duration of less than 2 months. Any patient with an uncontrolled infection, another autoimmune disease, pregnancy or lactation was excluded. Diagnoses were established on the basis of clinical symptoms, serum thyroxine and TRAb, thyroid ultrasound, and orbital computed tomography. A first-round RT-PCR of the TCR CDR3 used the HTBI primer set with the Qiagen OneStep RT-PCR kit. Most expanded thyroid clonotypes (frequency above 0.001) were also found in blood, which suggests that blood repertoires may mirror thyroid immune responses. Ophthalmopathy was separated from stable hyperthyroidism by a 13 V-J signature model, with over 85% sensitivity and 81% to 82% specificity obtained in cross-validation and 80%/75% obtained in testing. In validation, the model predicted progression to ophthalmopathy a median of about 6.8 months before onset, with approximately 70% sensitivity and roughly 77% specificity. To identify TCR V-J signatures that set the groups apart, the researchers used a discovery cohort of more than 95 patients, made up of 40 to 45 with Graves' ophthalmopathy and 55 to 65 with stable Graves' hyperthyroidism. Prospective prediction of ophthalmopathy was tested in an independent validation cohort of 18 to 20 hyperthyroidism patients and 15 to 17 patients who later progressed to ophthalmopathy. For training and testing, the 80 to 100 patients in the discovery cohort were randomly divided in a 7:3 ratio. Thyroid tissue and blood T-cell repertoires from about six Graves' hyperthyroidism patients were also compared in the study. After sampling, hyperthyroidism patients received methimazole starting at 30 mg daily, and ophthalmopathy patients received high-dose intravenous methylprednisolone. A second multiplex PCR round built the libraries, followed by size selection and purification. The libraries were sequenced on an Illumina HiSeq2000 using paired-end 100 bp reads. SOAPnuke was used to process the raw data, removing reads that contained adapters or uncalled bases, had a mean Phred below 15, or lacked an exact match to the constant primer or identifier. High-quality paired reads were merged with COPE v1.2.5, and unique nucleotide sequences were defined as clonotypes. Clonotypes were aligned to IMGT TRBV, TRBD and TRBJ reference segments using MiTCR v1.1. Only V-J combinations with frequency above 0.0001, covering about 99% of repertoires, were analysed. The TCS score was defined as F50 (clonal expansion) divided by E x V (chaos), with BLOSUM62-based TCRdist calculated between CDR3 peptides within each V-J. Welch's t-statistics and random forest reduced roughly 540 V-J features to around 14, which were used in a naive Bayes classifier (R e1071). Sample size was not statistically predetermined, and blinding of investigators to group allocation was not performed. According to the paper, TCR Vbeta CDR3 sequencing was carried out on 135 peripheral blood samples, which came from fewer than 50 ophthalmopathy, around 74 hyperthyroidism and some 17 progressor patients.

The sequencing used peripheral blood mononuclear cells (PBMCs), collected at new diagnosis, from a patient treated with antithyroid drugs. This chain joins TRBV20-1 to TRBJ2-7; the D gene is unclear. The sequence was collected from a woman in her twenties or thirties with Graves disease. Donor details come from another sample of the same person, matched by shared clones. The DNA sequence is as follows: TGCAGTGCTAGAGAGGGCCCTCCGACCTACGAGCAGTACTTC. It codes for CSAREGPPTYEQYF.